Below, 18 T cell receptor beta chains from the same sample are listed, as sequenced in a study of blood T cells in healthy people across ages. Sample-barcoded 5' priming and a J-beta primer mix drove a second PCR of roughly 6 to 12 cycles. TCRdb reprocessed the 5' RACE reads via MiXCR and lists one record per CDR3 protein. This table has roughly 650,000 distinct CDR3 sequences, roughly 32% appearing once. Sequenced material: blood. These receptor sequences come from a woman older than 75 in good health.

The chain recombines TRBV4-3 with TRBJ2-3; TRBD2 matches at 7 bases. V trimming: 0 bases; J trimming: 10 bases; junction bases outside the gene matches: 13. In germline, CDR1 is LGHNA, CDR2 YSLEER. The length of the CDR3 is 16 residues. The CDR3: CASSQDLGGSSDAQYF. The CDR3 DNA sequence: TGCGCCAGCAGCCAAGATTTGGGCGGGAGTAGTGATGCGCAGTATTTT.

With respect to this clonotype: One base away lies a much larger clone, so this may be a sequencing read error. The CDR3 sequence: CASSESISTGTQYF. CDR3 DNA sequence: TGTGCCAGCAGCGAGAGTATATCCACAGGTACGCAGTATTTT. The chain uses TRBV7-2 and TRBJ2-3; a possible D gene is TRBD1 (5 bases). The CDR3 is made up of 14 amino acids. The V gene's germline CDR1 is SGHTA and CDR2 FQGNSA.

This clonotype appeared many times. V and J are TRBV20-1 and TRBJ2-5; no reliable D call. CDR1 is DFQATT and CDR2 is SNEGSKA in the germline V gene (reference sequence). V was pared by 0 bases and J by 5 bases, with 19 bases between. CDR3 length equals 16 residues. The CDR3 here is CSARDVLAATFETQYF. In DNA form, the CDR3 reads TGCAGTGCTAGAGATGTTCTGGCGGCCACTTTTGAGACCCAGTACTTC.

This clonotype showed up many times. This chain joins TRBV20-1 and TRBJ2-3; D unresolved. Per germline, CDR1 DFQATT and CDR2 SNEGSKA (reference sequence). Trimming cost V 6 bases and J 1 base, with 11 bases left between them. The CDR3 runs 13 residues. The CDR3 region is CSAGSERTDTQYF. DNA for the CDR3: TGCAGTGCCGGTTCAGAGCGCACAGATACGCAGTATTTT.

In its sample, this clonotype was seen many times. The CDR3 DNA reads TGCGCCAGCAGCTTGGCGGTTAGGGATACGCAGTATTTT. Translated, it gives CASSLAVRDTQYF. The chain links TRBV5-1 to TRBJ2-3; no reliable D call. V was pared by 0 bases and J by 6 bases, with 8 bases between. The CDR3 is 13 residues long. Looked up from germline, CDR1 is SGHRS and CDR2 is YFSETQ.

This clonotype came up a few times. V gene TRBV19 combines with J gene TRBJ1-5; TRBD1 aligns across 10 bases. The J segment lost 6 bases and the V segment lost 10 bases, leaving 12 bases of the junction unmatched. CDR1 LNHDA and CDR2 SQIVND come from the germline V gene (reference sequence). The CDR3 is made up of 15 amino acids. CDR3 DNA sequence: TGTGCCACCCTTGAGGGGACAGGGGTCTCTCAGCCCCAGCATTTT. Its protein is CATLEGTGVSQPQHF.

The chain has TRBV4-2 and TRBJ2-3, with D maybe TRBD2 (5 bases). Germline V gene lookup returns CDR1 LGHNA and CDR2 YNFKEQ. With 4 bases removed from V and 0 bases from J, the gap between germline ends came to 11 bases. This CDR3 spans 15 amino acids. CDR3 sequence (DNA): TGTGCCAGCAGCCCCGAGGGTACTAGCACAGATACGCAGTATTTT. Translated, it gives CASSPEGTSTDTQYF.

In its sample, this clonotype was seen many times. This CDR3 is CSAPLAGGDTQYF. The CDR3, as DNA: TGCAGTGCTCCACTAGCGGGGGGAGATACGCAGTATTTT. The rearrangement uses TRBV20-1 and TRBJ2-3, with 12 bases lining up with TRBD2. Germline values: CDR1 DFQATT, CDR2 SNEGSKA (reference sequence). With 5 bases clipped from V and 5 bases from J, the junction kept 2 bases outside the gene matches. The CDR3 runs 13 residues.

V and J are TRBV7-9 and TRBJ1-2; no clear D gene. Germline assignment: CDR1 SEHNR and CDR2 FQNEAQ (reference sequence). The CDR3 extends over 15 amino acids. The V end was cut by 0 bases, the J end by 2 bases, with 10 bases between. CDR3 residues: CASSLAIGGNYGYTF. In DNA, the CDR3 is TGTGCCAGCAGCTTAGCAATCGGCGGCAACTATGGCTACACCTTC.

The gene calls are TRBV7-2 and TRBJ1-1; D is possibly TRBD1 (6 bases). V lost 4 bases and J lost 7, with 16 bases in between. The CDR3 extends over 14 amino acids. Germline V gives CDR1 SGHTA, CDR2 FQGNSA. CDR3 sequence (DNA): TGTGCCAGCAGCTGGGACTGGGGGCGGGGTGAAGCTTTCTTT. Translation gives CASSWDWGRGEAFF.

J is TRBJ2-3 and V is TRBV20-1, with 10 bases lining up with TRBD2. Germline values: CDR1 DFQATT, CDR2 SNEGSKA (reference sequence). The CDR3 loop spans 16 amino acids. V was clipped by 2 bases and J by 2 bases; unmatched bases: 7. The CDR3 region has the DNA TGCAGTGCTAGATCAGTAGCGGGGGGTCCCACAGATACGCAGTATTTT. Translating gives CSARSVAGGPTDTQYF.

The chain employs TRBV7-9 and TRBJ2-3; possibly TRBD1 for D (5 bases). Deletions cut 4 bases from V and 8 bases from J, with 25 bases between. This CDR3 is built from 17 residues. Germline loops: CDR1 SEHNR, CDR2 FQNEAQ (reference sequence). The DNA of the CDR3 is TGTGCCAGCAGCTCCCCCAGAGGTAGTTCATCAAGGGGTACGCAGTATTTT. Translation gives CASSSPRGSSSRGTQYF.

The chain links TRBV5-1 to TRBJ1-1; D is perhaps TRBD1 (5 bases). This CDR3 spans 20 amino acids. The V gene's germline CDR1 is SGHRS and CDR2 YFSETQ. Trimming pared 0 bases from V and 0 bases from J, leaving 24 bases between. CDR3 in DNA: TGCGCCAGCAGCTTGGCGCCAGCCGGGACTCGTATCCTCATGAACACTGAAGCTTTCTTT. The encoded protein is CASSLAPAGTRILMNTEAFF.

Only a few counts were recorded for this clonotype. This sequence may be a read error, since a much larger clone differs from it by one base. CDR3 coding DNA: TGTGCCAGCAGTTTATCGAGTTGTCGGGAGCTGTTTTTT. Its protein is CASSLSSCRELFF. This rearrangement joins TRBV27 to TRBJ2-2; D is unresolved. Trimming removed 0 bases at V and 9 bases at J, with 8 bases between. CDR1 MNHEY and CDR2 SMNVEV come from the germline V gene (reference sequence). There are 13 residues in the CDR3.

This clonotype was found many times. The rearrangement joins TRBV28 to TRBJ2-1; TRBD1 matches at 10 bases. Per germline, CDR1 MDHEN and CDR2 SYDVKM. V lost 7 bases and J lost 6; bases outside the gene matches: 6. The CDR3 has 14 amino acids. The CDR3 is CASMGDRGANEQFF. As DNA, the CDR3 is TGTGCCAGCATGGGGGACAGGGGTGCCAATGAGCAGTTCTTC.

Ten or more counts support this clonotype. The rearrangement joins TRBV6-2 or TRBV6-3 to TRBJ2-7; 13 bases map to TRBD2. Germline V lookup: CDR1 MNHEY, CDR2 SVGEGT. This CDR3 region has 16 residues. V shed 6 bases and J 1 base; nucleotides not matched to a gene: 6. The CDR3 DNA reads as TGTGCCAGCAGACCCAGACTAGCGGGGGGTTCCTACGAGCAGTACTTC. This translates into CASRPRLAGGSYEQYF.

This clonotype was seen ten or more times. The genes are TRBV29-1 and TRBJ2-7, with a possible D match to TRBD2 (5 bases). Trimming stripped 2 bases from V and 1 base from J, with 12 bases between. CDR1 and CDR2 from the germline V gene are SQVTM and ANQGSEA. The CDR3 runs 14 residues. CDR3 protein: CSVEIGSGSYEQYF. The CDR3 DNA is TGCAGCGTTGAAATAGGATCGGGGTCCTACGAGCAGTACTTC.

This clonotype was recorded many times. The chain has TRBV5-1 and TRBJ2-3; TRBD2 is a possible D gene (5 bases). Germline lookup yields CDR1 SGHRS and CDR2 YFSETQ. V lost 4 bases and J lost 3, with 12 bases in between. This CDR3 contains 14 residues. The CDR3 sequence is CASSPEGFTDTQYF. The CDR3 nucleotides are TGCGCCAGCAGCCCCGAGGGATTTACAGATACGCAGTATTTT.